The clone carrying this T cell receptor (beta chain) was observed a single time. This sample was taken from a study of shared clonotypes between healthy human individuals. Germline assignment: CDR1 WSHSY and CDR2 SAAADI. The length of the CDR3 is 17 residues. The germline V and J ends were trimmed by 6 bases and 6 bases, with 25 bases remaining between them. Genomic DNA per cell subset filled all wells of several immunoSEQ plates. Each sorted subset replicate got 200 ng genomic DNA, 25,000 to 30,000 genomes. Here immunoSEQ multiplex PCR was the method, and the copy in TCRdb shows in-frame clones only, minus some. This table has more than 850,000 clones, 75% to 85% appearing once.

The chain couples TRBV10-2 to TRBJ2-3; D perhaps matches TRBD2 (6 bases). Sequenced material: memory CD4+ T cells from PBMCs. The subset denotes: CD45RA-negative fraction. The clonotype comes from a man aged 18-30 years in good health. Some clones in this sample may be carry-over from other donors' samples. CDR3 nucleotides: TGCGCCAGCAGCGAGGACCCAGGGAGGTCCCATAATGATACGCAGTATTTT. Its protein product is CASSEDPGRSHNDTQYF.